The 10 T cell receptor beta chains given below trace back to one sample, sequenced in a study of CD8+ T cells in alopecia areata. Specified treatment: oral pan-JAK inhibitor, 5-10 mg twice daily. As the sequencing template, cDNA was produced by extracting RNA and reverse transcribing it. Clones were read by immunoSEQ multiplex PCR, and TCRdb kept only the in-frame ones, dropping some. The data hold roughly 190,000 clones, with approximately 60% observed a single time. Sequences were derived from CD4+ T cells sorted from blood, sampled at week 4, from a patient treated with tofacitinib. The receptors derive from a human donor with alopecia areata.

Turning to this clone: Different DNA sequences within this sample yield the same CDR3. CDR3 amino acids: CSVERGMNTEAFF. The CDR3, as DNA: TGCAGCGTTGAGAGGGGGATGAACACTGAAGCTTTCTTT. The J gene is TRBJ1-1, the V gene TRBV29-1; D is perhaps TRBD1 (6 bases). Trimming took 3 bases from V and 0 from J, leaving 8 bases between them. This CDR3 has 13 amino acids. Germline lookup yields CDR1 SQVTM and CDR2 ANQGSEA.

This clone has a handful of counts. The chain recombines TRBV28 with TRBJ1-4, with 11 nucleotides matching TRBD1. CDR1 is MDHEN and CDR2 is SYDVKM in the germline V gene. The CDR3 has 14 residues. With V trimmed by 5 bases and J by 8 bases, 4 bases remained unmatched. In DNA, the CDR3 is TGTGCCAGCAGTCTCGGACAGGGGGCAGAAAAACTGTTTTTT. This codes for CASSLGQGAEKLFF.

In this sample, this clone turned up a few times. The rearrangement links TRBV29-1 to TRBJ2-7; D not resolved. V was pared by 4 bases and J by 0 bases, with 13 bases between. Germline V gene lookup returns CDR1 SQVTM and CDR2 ANQGSEA. CDR3 length: 14 amino acids. The CDR3 DNA follows: TGCAGCGTTGTGTGGCAGCCGAGCTCCTACGAGCAGTACTTC. Its protein product is CSVVWQPSSYEQYF.

The V call is TRBV30, the J call TRBJ2-7; 7 positions agree with TRBD1. J gave up 2 bases and V 3 bases, and 4 bases lay outside the gene matches. The CDR3 is 13 amino acids. CDR1 GTSNPN and CDR2 SVGIG come from the germline V gene (reference sequence). DNA of the CDR3: TGTGCCTGGAGCCGGGACAGAACCTACGAGCAGTACTTC. It translates to CAWSRDRTYEQYF.

This clone was observed a handful of times. For the CDR3, the DNA is TGCGCCAGCAGCCCCGCGGGGGGGGACAGGATCAACGAGCAGTACTTC. Translating gives CASSPAGGDRINEQYF. The chain combines TRBV5-1 with TRBJ2-7; a possible D gene is TRBD2 (9 bases). Germline loops: CDR1 SGHRS, CDR2 YFSETQ. This CDR3 has 16 residues. Trimming removed 4 bases from V and 5 bases from J, with 22 bases in between.

The J gene is TRBJ2-7, the V gene TRBV29-1; 10 positions agree with TRBD1. The CDR3 contains 13 residues. V lost 6 bases and J lost 4; bases outside the gene matches: 6. From germline, CDR1 is SQVTM and CDR2 ANQGSEA. CDR3 bases: TGCAGCGTGACCCGGGACAGGGGATACGAGCAGTACTTC. This translates into CSVTRDRGYEQYF.

The chain has TRBV7-2 and TRBJ1-5; tentative D call: TRBD1 (6 bases). Trimming stripped 1 base from V and 6 bases from J, with 13 bases between. The CDR3 runs 15 residues. Germline assignment: CDR1 SGHTA and CDR2 FQGNSA. CDR3 nucleotides: TGTGCCAGCAGCTTAGATACAGGGTATTTTCAGCCCCAGCATTTT. It specifies CASSLDTGYFQPQHF.

This sequence joins TRBV2 and TRBJ1-5; D remains unclear. V dropped 4 bases and J dropped 8 bases, with 9 bases sitting between them. Germline values: CDR1 SNHLY, CDR2 FYNNEI. This CDR3 is built from 12 residues. The DNA of the CDR3 is TGTGCCAGCAGTGTAAACGTGGAGCCCCAGCATTTT. This gives the protein CASSVNVEPQHF.

In regard to this clone: An end of the junction differs from the germline gene, which may be a read error. The chain carries TRBV19 and TRBJ2-6, with 11 nucleotides matching TRBD1. This CDR3 region has 19 residues. From germline, CDR1 is LNHDA and CDR2 SQIVND (reference sequence). The DNA for the CDR3 is TGTGCCAGTAGTATAGTCCGGACAGGGGGCGTCTCTTGGGCCAACGTCCTGACTTTC. It encodes CASSIVRTGGVSWANVLTF.

V usage is TRBV30 and J usage is TRBJ2-6; weak D call: TRBD1 (6 bases). The CDR3 extends over 15 amino acids. CDR1 is GTSNPN, CDR2 SVGIG, per germline (reference sequence). V lost 5 bases to trimming and J lost 0 bases, with 11 bases between them. CDR3 in amino acids: CAWSQGLSGANVLTF. CDR3 nucleotide sequence: TGTGCCTGGTCACAGGGCCTCTCTGGGGCCAACGTCCTGACTTTC.